This entry lists 18 T cell receptor beta chains sequenced from one sample in a study of tissue T cells after allogeneic stem cell transplantation. Time point in this sample: mouse harvest day 14 after allogeneic transplant. Mouse grafts combined 10^7 T-cell-depleted bone marrow cells with 10^6 splenic CD5+ T cells. TCRdb's table, derived via immunoSEQ multiplex PCR, lists solely in-frame clones and lacks some. The profile shows several thousand clones, around a third of them singletons. Sequencing was carried out using skin. The source of these receptors is a female BALB/c mouse given C57BL/6 T cells with graft-versus-host disease after an allogeneic hematopoietic cell transplant.

A remark on this clone: Gene names are mouse gene names. The read gets to within 1 residue of the CDR3 end, and the germline J gene fills in the rest. The V and J genes are TRBV15 and TRBJ2-7; 12 bases align to TRBD2. Per the germline V gene, CDR1 is SGHND and CDR2 is FRSKSL. Losses at the gene ends were 5 bases for V and 2 bases for J; bases not matched to a gene: 1. The CDR3 contains 14 residues. This CDR3 is CASSRLGGPYEQYF. CDR3 DNA, as far as it was read: TGTGCCAGCAGTCGACTGGGGGGGCCCTATGAACAGTAC.

Turning to this clone: Gene names and germline match the mouse. The read comes to an end 1 residue before the CDR3 does, leaving the germline J gene to fill in the end. This sequence joins TRBV17 and TRBJ2-1, with 10 bases aligning to TRBD1. Germline V gene lookup returns CDR1 MNHDT and CDR2 YYDKIL. Germline trimming cut 1 base from V and 3 bases from J; bases unmatched to any gene: 0. The CDR3 contains 15 residues. The covered CDR3 bases are TGTGCTAGCAGTAGAGGGGACAGGGGCTATGCTGAGCAGTTC. Translation gives CASSRGDRGYAEQF. In full, the CDR3 reads CASSRGDRGYAEQFF. Full variable domain (remainder filled in from reference TRBV17 and TRBJ2-1): DTTVKQNPRYKLARVGKPVNLICSQTMNHDTMYWYQKKPNQAPKLLLFYYDKILNREADTFEKFQSSRPNNSFCSLYIGSAGLEYSAMYLCASSRGDRGYAEQFFGPGTRLTVL.

This clone is termed medium-sized. Mouse gene names and germline throughout. The read ends 1 residue early relative to the CDR3; the germline J gene fills the gap. This chain links TRBV1 with TRBJ1-3, with D possibly TRBD1 on 6 matching bases. The V and J ends lost 4 bases and 0 bases respectively, with 7 bases between them. The length of the CDR3 is 14 residues. CDR1 and CDR2 (germline): NSQYPW, LRSPGD (reference sequence). The CDR3 sequence is CTCSVQGSGNTLYF. Incomplete CDR3 DNA: TGCACCTGCAGTGTACAGGGTTCTGGAAATACGCTCTAT.

On this clone itself: Mouse gene names and germline throughout. The CDR3 goes on 1 residue after the read ends, and that part is filled in from the germline J gene. This chain links TRBV23 with TRBJ1-4; the table's D call TRBD1 went unverified against the DNA. Germline-derived CDR1 and CDR2 are KGHTA and FQNQQP. CDR3 length: 14 amino acids. CDR3 sequence reads: CSSSQGTTNERLFF. The CDR3 DNA, read in part, is TGCTCCAGCAGTCAAGGGACAACCAACGAAAGATTATTT. The full variable domain, in which reference TRBV23 and TRBJ1-4 provide the parts outside the CDR3, is DAAVTQKPRYLIKMKGQEAEMKCIPEKGHTAVFWYQQKQSKELKFLIYFQNQQPLDQIDMVKERFSAVCPSSSLCSLGIRTCEAEDSALYLCSSSQGTTNERLFFGHGTKLSVL.

By sample share, this clone is medium-sized. Genes and germline are mouse. The read is 1 residue too short to cover the CDR3 end, so that end is filled in from the germline J gene. The chain combines TRBV26 with TRBJ1-1, with 8 bases matching TRBD1. The CDR3 extends over 14 amino acids. V trimming: 2 bases; J trimming: 4 bases; junction bases outside the gene matches: 3. CDR1 is KGHPV, CDR2 FQNQEV, per germline (reference sequence). CDR3: CASSLQGAATEVFF. The CDR3 DNA, read in part, is TGTGCCAGCAGTCTGCAGGGGGCGGCCACAGAAGTCTTC. Based on the CDR3 plus reference TRBV26 and TRBJ1-1, the full variable domain is NSKVIQTPRYLVKGQGQKAKMRCIPEKGHPVVFWYQQNKNNEFKFLINFQNQEVLQQIDMTEKRFSAECPSNSPCSLEIQSSEAGDSALYLCASSLQGAATEVFFGKGTRLTVV.

This clone is classed as large. Gene labels here are mouse ones. With the read ending 1 residue before the CDR3 end, the germline J gene is used to fill in that end. V usage is TRBV5 and J usage is TRBJ2-7; 9 positions match TRBD2. The length of the CDR3 is 14 residues. The V segment lost 4 bases and the J segment 4 bases; nucleotides outside the gene matches: 5. Germline CDR1 is LGHNA and CDR2 is YNLKQL (reference sequence). This CDR3 is CASSRDWEIYEQYF. The CDR3 bases that were read are TGTGCCAGCAGCCGGGACTGGGAGATATATGAACAGTAC.

As concerns this clone: Gene and germline names: mouse. The CDR3 is cut off 1 residue early in the read; its end comes from the germline J gene. This chain uses TRBV3 with TRBJ1-1; 9 bases match TRBD1. The V segment lost 5 bases and the J segment 5 bases; nucleotides outside the gene matches: 3. Germline CDR1 and CDR2: SNHLY and FYNGKV (reference sequence). There are 13 residues in the CDR3. CDR3 sequence: CASSRDRETEVFF. The covered CDR3 bases are TGTGCCAGCAGCCGGGACAGGGAGACAGAAGTCTTC.

By sample fraction, this clone is medium-sized. Genes and germline are mouse. The read falls 1 residue short of the CDR3 end, and the missing part is taken from the germline J gene. V and J are TRBV24 and TRBJ2-3; no firm D call. This CDR3 is built from 13 residues. Germline CDR1 and CDR2: KGHTA and FRNEEI. V was pared by 4 bases and J by 0 bases, with 5 bases between. CDR3 loop: CASSPISAETLYF. Incomplete CDR3 DNA: TGTGCCAGCAGTCCGATAAGTGCAGAAACGCTGTAT.

On this clone itself: The genes are named according to mouse. Read coverage stops 1 residue before the CDR3 terminus; the germline J gene supplies the remainder. The J gene is TRBJ1-4, the V gene TRBV3; 10 positions agree with TRBD1. With V trimmed by 5 bases and J by 5 bases, 5 bases remained unmatched. The CDR3 totals 15 residues. Germline loops: CDR1 SNHLY, CDR2 FYNGKV (reference sequence). Incomplete CDR3 DNA: TGTGCCAGCAGCCCCCCGGGACAGGGGAACGAAAGATTATTT. Translation gives CASSPPGQGNERLF. From start to end, the CDR3 is CASSPPGQGNERLFF. Full variable domain (rest looked up from reference TRBV3 and TRBJ1-4): GPKVLQIPSHQIIDMGQMVTLNCDPVSNHLYFYWYKQILGQQMEFLVNFYNGKVMEKSKLFKDQFSVERPDGSYFTLKIQPTALEDSAVYFCASSPPGQGNERLFFGHGTKLSVL.

This clone was recorded a few times. The gene names here belong to mouse. Sequencing ends 1 residue short of the CDR3 end; the germline J gene provides the rest. This rearrangement joins TRBV26 to TRBJ2-5; D may match TRBD1 or TRBD2 (6 bases each). The V and J ends lost 1 base and 6 bases respectively, with 11 bases between them. Germline CDR1 KGHPV, CDR2 FQNQEV (reference sequence). The CDR3 loop spans 14 amino acids. CDR3 sequence: CASSLLGAGDTQYF. The CDR3 bases that were read are TGTGCCAGCAGTCTGTTGGGGGCAGGGGACACCCAGTAC.

This clone is medium-sized within its sample. Gene names and germline refer to mouse. The observed sequence ends 1 residue before the CDR3 terminus, with the missing tail filled in from the germline J gene. This chain joins TRBV26 and TRBJ1-3; the match to TRBD1 covers 8 bases. The germline gives CDR1 KGHPV, CDR2 FQNQEV (reference sequence). Unmatched junction bases numbered 1, after V lost 4 bases and J lost 2 bases. The CDR3 consists of 14 residues. CDR3 DNA (partial): TGTGCCAGCAGTCGACAGGGGACTGGAAATACGCTCTAT. It is translated as CASSRQGTGNTLY. The CDR3 as a whole reads CASSRQGTGNTLYF.

Remarks on this clone: The genes are named according to mouse. The read comes to an end 1 residue before the CDR3 does, leaving the germline J gene to fill in the end. The chain recombines TRBV24 with TRBJ2-1; either TRBD1 or TRBD2 may supply D (6 bases each). Germline CDR1 reads KGHTA; CDR2 reads FRNEEI. The V end was cut by 2 bases, the J end by 7 bases, with 9 bases between. This CDR3 is 13 amino acids long. CDR3 bases read: TGTGCCAGCAGTCTGGGGGGCGAGGCTGAGCAGTTC. This gives the protein CASSLGGEAEQF. The full CDR3 reads CASSLGGEAEQFF.

This clone is medium-sized (0.01 to 0.1%). Gene and germline names: mouse. The observed sequence ends 1 residue before the CDR3 terminus, with the missing tail filled in from the germline J gene. The chain couples TRBV26 to TRBJ2-5, with 7 bases lining up with TRBD1. In germline, CDR1 is KGHPV, CDR2 FQNQEV (reference sequence). CDR3 length: 13 amino acids. V shed 6 bases and J 3 bases; nucleotides not matched to a gene: 3. CDR3 sequence: CASRPTGQDTQYF. Incomplete CDR3 DNA: TGTGCCAGCAGACCGACAGGGCAAGACACCCAGTAC.

Concerning this clone: Gene names follow the mouse nomenclature. The read ends 1 residue before the CDR3 terminus; that terminus is restored from the germline J gene. This chain uses TRBV12-1 with TRBJ2-4; no clear D gene. Trimming removed 2 bases at V and 0 bases at J, with 8 bases between. Per the germline V gene, CDR1 is SGHSN and CDR2 is HYEKVE. The CDR3 is made up of 14 amino acids. Here the CDR3 reads CASSPTPSQNTLYF. The part of the CDR3 DNA that was read is TGTGCCAGCTCTCCTACACCTAGTCAAAACACCTTGTAC.

This clone showed up just a few times. The gene names here belong to mouse. Sequencing ends 1 residue short of the CDR3 end; the germline J gene provides the rest. The rearrangement joins TRBV26 to TRBJ1-3, with D hard to call. CDR3 length: 14 residues. The V end was cut by 2 bases, the J end by 3 bases, with 8 bases between. The V gene's germline CDR1 is KGHPV and CDR2 FQNQEV (reference sequence). The DNA read from the CDR3 is TGTGCCAGCAGTCTGGTGGGGTTTGGAAATACGCTCTAT. Residues: CASSLVGFGNTLY. The whole CDR3 protein reads CASSLVGFGNTLYF.

This clone has just a few counts. The genes are named according to mouse. The read finishes 1 residue shy of the CDR3 end, and the germline J gene is used to complete it. The genes are TRBV26 and TRBJ2-5, with 8 bases aligning to TRBD2. CDR1 is KGHPV, CDR2 FQNQEV, per germline (reference sequence). This CDR3 region has 13 residues. J gave up 4 bases and V 3 bases, and 0 bases lay outside the gene matches. CDR3 protein: CASSLGGEDTQYF. The CDR3 bases that were read are TGTGCCAGCAGTCTTGGGGGGGAAGACACCCAGTAC.

On this clone itself: The gene symbols are mouse symbols. The read comes to an end 1 residue before the CDR3 does, leaving the germline J gene to fill in the end. The J gene is TRBJ1-1, the V gene TRBV26; 7 nucleotides agree with TRBD1. V was clipped by 0 bases and J by 3 bases; unmatched bases: 1. This CDR3 is built from 14 residues. CDR1 and CDR2 from the germline V gene are KGHPV and FQNQEV (reference sequence). Partial CDR3 DNA: TGTGCCAGCAGTCTGTCCACAGGGGACACAGAAGTCTTC. Protein: CASSLSTGDTEVF. The full CDR3 sequence reads CASSLSTGDTEVFF.

Concerning this clone itself: These gene names are mouse names. Read sequence stops 1 residue before the CDR3 end, and the germline J gene provides the missing end. This chain joins TRBV13-1 and TRBJ2-5; 9 bases are shared with TRBD2. CDR1 NSHNY and CDR2 SYGAGN come from the germline V gene. V shed 1 base, J shed 5 bases, and the junction held 2 bases outside the gene matches. The CDR3 spans 14 residues. The sequenced CDR3 bases are TGTGCCAGCAGTGATCTGGACTGGGGAGACACCCAGTAC. Residues: CASSDLDWGDTQY. The whole CDR3 region reads CASSDLDWGDTQYF.